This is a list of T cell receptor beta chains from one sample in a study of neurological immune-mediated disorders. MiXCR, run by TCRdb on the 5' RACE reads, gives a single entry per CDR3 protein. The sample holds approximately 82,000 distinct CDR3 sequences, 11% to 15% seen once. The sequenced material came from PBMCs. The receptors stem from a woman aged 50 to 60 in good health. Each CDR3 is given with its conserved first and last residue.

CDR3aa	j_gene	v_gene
CSATPGLAYYNEQFF	TRBJ2-1	TRBV20-1
CSARETGGRETQYF	TRBJ2-5	TRBV20-1
CASSSTGSHEQYF	TRBJ2-7	TRBV5-1
CAISRDPGVDEQYF	TRBJ2-7	TRBV10-3
CSARESDEAFF	TRBJ1-1	TRBV20-1
CASSFEGFNAGELFF	TRBJ2-2	TRBV5-1
CASSPGEGQSPIDF	TRBJ1-6	TRBV5-1
CASSFPDRGGYGYTF	TRBJ1-2	TRBV28
CASSPQGAQPQHF	TRBJ1-5	TRBV19
CASAVTSGGGEQYF	TRBJ2-7	TRBV2
CASSKRRAHEQYF	TRBJ2-7	TRBV21-1
CASSELLAPDTQYF	TRBJ2-3	TRBV2
CASSFSGTSQETQYF	TRBJ2-5	TRBV5-1